This T cell receptor (beta chain) came from a study of T cell changes during pregnancy in multiple sclerosis. The CDR3 sequence is 15 residues long. The germline V gene has CDR1 LNHDA and CDR2 SQIVND (reference sequence). V shed 4 bases and J shed 4 bases, with 17 bases lying between them. The method was immunoSEQ multiplex PCR; TCRdb's version includes in-frame clones alone and lacks a portion of them. The sample consists of about 86,000 clones, approximately 89% of them appearing once. The sequence was collected from a female donor in good health, enrolled as a control in a pregnancy study. This chain links TRBV19 with TRBJ2-7; D ambiguous. The sequencing used peripheral blood, collected in the first trimester of pregnancy. The CDR3 DNA sequence: TGTGCCAGTAGTACCAGCTTTAGCCGAATTTACGAGCAGTACTTC. Protein sequence: CASSTSFSRIYEQYF. Full variable domain (missing parts from reference TRBV19 and TRBJ2-7): DGGITQSPKYLFRKEGQNVTLSCEQNLNHDAMYWYRQDPGQGLRLIYYSQIVNDFQKGDIAEGYSVSREKKESFPLTVTSAQKNPTAFYLCASSTSFSRIYEQYFGPGTRLTVT.